These T cell receptor beta chains were read from a single sample in a study of blood T cell repertoires in COVID-19. Clones were sequenced by immunoSEQ multiplex PCR, and TCRdb holds only the in-frame ones, with some missing. The table shows tens of thousands of clones, with under 80% occurring only once. Sequenced input: peripheral blood. The receptors here all came from an elderly woman with active or convalescent COVID-19. The CDR3 runs from the conserved cysteine through the conserved F or W. A D gene is named only where the DNA matches it firmly. Size is stated for part of the rows, as once, few or many counts, or as a class when the clone is expanded.

>TRBJ2-7|.|TRBV6-5|.
CASSITKNYEQYF
TGTGCCAGCAGTATTACAAAGAACTACGAGCAGTACTTC
>TRBJ1-1|.|TRBV6-2/TRBV6-3|.
CASSYGRVLNTEAFF
TGTGCCAGCAGTTACGGGAGGGTTTTGAACACTGAAGCTTTCTTT
>TRBJ2-3|.|TRBV4-1|TRBD2
CASSQGDYDTDTQYF
TGCGCCAGCAGCCAAGGGGACTATGACACAGATACGCAGTATTTT
>TRBJ1-2|.|TRBV30|.
CAVAKQTSYGYTF
TGTGCCGTCGCCAAGCAAACCTCCTATGGCTACACCTTC
>TRBJ2-2|.|TRBV18|TRBD1
CASSPPDRGILAGELFF
TGTGCCAGCTCACCACCGGACAGGGGGATTTTGGCCGGGGAGCTGTTTTTT
>TRBJ1-3|once|TRBV10-3|TRBD1
CAISESGQGSSGNTIYF
TGTGCCATCAGTGAGTCGGGACAGGGGTCCTCTGGAAACACCATATATTTT
>TRBJ1-2|.|TRBV19|.
CASRNQGIIYGYTF
TGTGCCAGTAGGAACCAGGGGATCATCTATGGCTACACCTTC
>TRBJ1-4|.|TRBV4-2|.
CASSQVRGPRGRELFF
TGTGCCAGCAGCCAAGTCAGGGGTCCCAGGGGCAGGGAACTGTTTTTT
>TRBJ1-1|.|TRBV30|.
CAWNIGGRDTEAFF
TGTGCCTGGAATATTGGGGGCCGGGACACTGAAGCTTTCTTT
>TRBJ2-7|few|TRBV18|.
CASSPMAPPGEQYF
TGTGCCAGCTCACCAATGGCTCCCCCGGGAGAGCAGTACTTC
>TRBJ1-5|few|TRBV10-1|.
CASPGDTERPQHF
TGCGCCAGCCCAGGTGACACCGAGAGGCCCCAGCATTTT
>TRBJ2-2|once|TRBV6-1|.
CASSESAGSTGELFF
TGTGCCAGCAGTGAATCCGCAGGGTCGACCGGGGAGCTGTTTTTT
>TRBJ1-6|.|TRBV5-1|.
CASSLQGRSPLHF
TGCGCCAGCAGCTTGCAGGGAAGATCACCCCTCCACTTT
>TRBJ2-2|.|TRBV5-6|TRBD2
CASSLAGLAWVTGELFF
TGTGCCAGCAGCTTGGCGGGACTAGCGTGGGTCACCGGGGAGCTGTTTTTT
>TRBJ1-2|.|TRBV4-3|.
CASSQEWGGNYGYTF
TGCGCCAGCAGCCAAGAATGGGGCGGAAACTATGGCTACACCTTC
>TRBJ2-7|.|TRBV7-9|TRBD1
CASSAGTVYEQYF
TGTGCCAGCAGCGCCGGGACAGTATACGAGCAGTACTTC
>TRBJ1-1|.|TRBV9|TRBD1
CASSVFTGGNTEAFF
TGTGCCAGCAGCGTCTTTACAGGGGGTAACACTGAAGCTTTCTTT
>TRBJ2-5|.|TRBV3-1/TRBV3-2|TRBD2
CASSQEVGGGAETQYF
TGTGCCAGCAGCCAAGAGGTTGGCGGGGGGGCCGAGACCCAGTACTTC
>TRBJ2-1|.|TRBV9|TRBD2
CASSVGDSGGAPNEQFF
TGTGCCAGCAGCGTAGGTGACAGCGGGGGGGCCCCCAATGAGCAGTTCTTC
>TRBJ1-5|.|TRBV19|TRBD1
CASSGGQGTYSNQPQHF
TGTGCCAGTAGCGGGGGACAGGGGACCTATAGCAATCAGCCCCAGCATTTT
>TRBJ1-1|once|TRBV9|.
CASSVQALNTEAFF
TGTGCCAGCAGCGTACAAGCTTTGAACACTGAAGCTTTCTTT
>TRBJ1-4|.|TRBV2|TRBD1
CASRRDRNEKLFF
TGTGCCAGCAGACGGGACAGAAATGAAAAACTGTTTTTT
>TRBJ1-5|.|TRBV5-4|.
CASSLVGGRQPQHF
TGTGCCAGCAGCCTGGTGGGGGGGAGGCAGCCCCAGCATTTT
>TRBJ2-7|.|TRBV3-1/TRBV3-2|.
CASSQGRGTSSYEQYF
TGTGCCAGCAGCCAAGGAAGAGGGACAAGCTCCTACGAGCAGTACTTC
>TRBJ2-7|.|TRBV7-2|TRBD2
CASSLLGLADYEQYF
TGTGCCAGCAGCTTACTGGGACTAGCGGACTACGAGCAGTACTTC